This TCR beta chain derives from a study of blood T cell repertoires in COVID-19. Looking at the study overall: Sources were T cells, B-cell-depleted T cells, or PBMCs; the material itself was cDNA or gDNA.

The CDR3 length is 14 residues. Per the germline V gene, CDR1 is KGHSH and CDR2 is LQKENI. The ends were cut back, 3 bases at V and 6 bases at J, with 15 bases in the middle. In the study's own analysis: Nucleated cell number was recorded as an estimate derived from reference gene primer amplification. Sequenced by immunoSEQ multiplex PCR; TCRdb stores in-frame clones only, minus some. V and J calls and clone size are given by that table; D and trimming were obtained from the DNA. In the table there are fewer than 90,000 clones, around 80% of which are singletons. This TCR derives from a man over 45 with acute or convalescent COVID-19. This rearrangement joins TRBV18 to TRBJ2-7; the D gene is possibly TRBD1 (5 bases). Sequencing used peripheral blood. Written as DNA, the CDR3 is TGTGCCAGCTCACCCGGCCAGGGCTTCGGCGAGCAGTACTTC. It is translated as CASSPGQGFGEQYF. Combining the CDR3 with reference TRBV18 and TRBJ2-7 gives the whole variable domain NAGVMQNPRHLVRRRGQEARLRCSPMKGHSHVYWYRQLPEEGLKFMVYLQKENIIDESGMPKERFSAEFPKEGPSILRIQQVVRGDSAAYFCASSPGQGFGEQYFGPGTRLTVT.